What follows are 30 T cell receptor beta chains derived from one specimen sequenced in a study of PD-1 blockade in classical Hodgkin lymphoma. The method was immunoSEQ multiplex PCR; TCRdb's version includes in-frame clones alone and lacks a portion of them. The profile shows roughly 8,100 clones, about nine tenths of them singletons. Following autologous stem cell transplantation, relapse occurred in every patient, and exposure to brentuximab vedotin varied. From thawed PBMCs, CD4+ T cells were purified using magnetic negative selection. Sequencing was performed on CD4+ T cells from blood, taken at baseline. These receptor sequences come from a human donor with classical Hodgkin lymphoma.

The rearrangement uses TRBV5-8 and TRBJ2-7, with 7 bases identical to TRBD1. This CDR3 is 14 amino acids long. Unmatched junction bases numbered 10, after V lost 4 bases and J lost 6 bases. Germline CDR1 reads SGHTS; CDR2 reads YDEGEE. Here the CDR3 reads CASSRGQLRGEQYF. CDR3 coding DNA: TGTGCCAGCAGCCGGGGACAGCTACGGGGCGAGCAGTACTTC.

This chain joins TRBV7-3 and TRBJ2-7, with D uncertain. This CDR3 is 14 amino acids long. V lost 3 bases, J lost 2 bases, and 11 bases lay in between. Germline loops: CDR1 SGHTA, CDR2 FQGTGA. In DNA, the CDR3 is TGTGCCAGCAGCTTTGGGCCGATGGCCTACGAGCAGTACTTC. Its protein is CASSFGPMAYEQYF. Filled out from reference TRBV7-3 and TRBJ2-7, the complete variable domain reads GAGVSQTPSNKVTEKGKYVELRCDPISGHTALYWYRQSLGQGPEFLIYFQGTGAADDSGLPNDRFFAVRPEGSVSTLKIQRTERGDSAVYLCASSFGPMAYEQYFGPGTRLTVT.

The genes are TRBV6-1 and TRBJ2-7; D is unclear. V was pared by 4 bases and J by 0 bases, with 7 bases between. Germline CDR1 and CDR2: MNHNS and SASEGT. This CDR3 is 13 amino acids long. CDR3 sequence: CASSASYSYEQYF. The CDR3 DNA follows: TGTGCCAGCAGTGCGAGCTACTCCTACGAGCAGTACTTC.

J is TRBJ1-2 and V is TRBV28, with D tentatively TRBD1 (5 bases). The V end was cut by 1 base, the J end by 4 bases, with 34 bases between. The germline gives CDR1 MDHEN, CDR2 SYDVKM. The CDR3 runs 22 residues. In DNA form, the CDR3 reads TGTGCCAGCAGTTTATTTTTTGGGGGTGTAGGGACTCCAAACCTTGATCCCTATGGCTACACCTTC. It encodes CASSLFFGGVGTPNLDPYGYTF.

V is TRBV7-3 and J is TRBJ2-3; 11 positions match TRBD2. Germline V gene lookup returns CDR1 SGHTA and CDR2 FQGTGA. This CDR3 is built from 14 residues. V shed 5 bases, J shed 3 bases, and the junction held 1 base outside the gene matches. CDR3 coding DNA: TGTGCCAGCAGCCGACTAGCGGGGACAGATACGCAGTATTTT. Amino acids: CASSRLAGTDTQYF. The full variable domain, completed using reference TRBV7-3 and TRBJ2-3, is GAGVSQTPSNKVTEKGKYVELRCDPISGHTALYWYRQSLGQGPEFLIYFQGTGAADDSGLPNDRFFAVRPEGSVSTLKIQRTERGDSAVYLCASSRLAGTDTQYFGPGTRLTVL.

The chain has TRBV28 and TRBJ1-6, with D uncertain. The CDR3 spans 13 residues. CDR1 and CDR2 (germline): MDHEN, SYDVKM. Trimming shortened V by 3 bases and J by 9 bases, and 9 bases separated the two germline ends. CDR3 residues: CASSLLAGSPLHF. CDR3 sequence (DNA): TGTGCCAGCAGTTTGCTGGCAGGTTCACCCCTCCACTTT.

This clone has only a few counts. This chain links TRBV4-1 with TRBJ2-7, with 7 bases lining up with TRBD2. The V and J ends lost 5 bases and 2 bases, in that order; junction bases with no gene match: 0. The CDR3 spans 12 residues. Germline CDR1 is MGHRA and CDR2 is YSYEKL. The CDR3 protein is CASSGGAYEQYF. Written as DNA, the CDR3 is TGCGCCAGCAGCGGGGGGGCCTACGAGCAGTACTTC.

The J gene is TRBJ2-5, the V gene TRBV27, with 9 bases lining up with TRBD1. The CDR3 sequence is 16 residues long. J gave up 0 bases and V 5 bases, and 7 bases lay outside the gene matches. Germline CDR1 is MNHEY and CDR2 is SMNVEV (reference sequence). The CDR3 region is CASSAGQGWYQETQYF. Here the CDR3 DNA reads TGTGCCAGCAGTGCAGGACAGGGGTGGTACCAAGAGACCCAGTACTTC.

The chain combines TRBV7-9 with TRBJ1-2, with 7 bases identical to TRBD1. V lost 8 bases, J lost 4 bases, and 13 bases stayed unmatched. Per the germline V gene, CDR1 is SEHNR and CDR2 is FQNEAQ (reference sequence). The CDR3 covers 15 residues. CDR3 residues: CASVKQGTSGYGYTF. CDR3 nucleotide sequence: TGTGCCAGCGTTAAACAGGGGACATCGGGCTATGGCTACACCTTC.

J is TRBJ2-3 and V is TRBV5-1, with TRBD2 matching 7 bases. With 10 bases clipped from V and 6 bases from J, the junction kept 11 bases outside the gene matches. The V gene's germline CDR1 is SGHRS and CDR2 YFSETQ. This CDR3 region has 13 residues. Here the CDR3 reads CASAGENPDTQYF. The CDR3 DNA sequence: TGCGCCTCGGCGGGAGAGAACCCCGATACGCAGTATTTT.

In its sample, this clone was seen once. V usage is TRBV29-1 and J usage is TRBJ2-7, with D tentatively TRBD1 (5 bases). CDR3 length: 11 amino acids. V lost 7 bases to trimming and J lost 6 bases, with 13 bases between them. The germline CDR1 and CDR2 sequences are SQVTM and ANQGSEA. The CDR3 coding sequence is TGCAGCGCATTCAAAGGGGTCGAGCAGTACTTC. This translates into CSAFKGVEQYF.

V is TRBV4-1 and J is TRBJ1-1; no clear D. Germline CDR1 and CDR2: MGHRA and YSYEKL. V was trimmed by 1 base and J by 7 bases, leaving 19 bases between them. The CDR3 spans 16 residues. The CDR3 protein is CASSQGAARKKSEAFF. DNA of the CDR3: TGCGCCAGCAGCCAAGGTGCCGCCCGGAAGAAAAGTGAAGCTTTCTTT.

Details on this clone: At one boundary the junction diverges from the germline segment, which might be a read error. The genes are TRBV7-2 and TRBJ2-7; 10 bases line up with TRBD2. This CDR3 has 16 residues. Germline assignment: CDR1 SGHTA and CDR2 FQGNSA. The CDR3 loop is CASSPHLAGDFYEQYF. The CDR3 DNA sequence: TGCGCCAGCAGCCCCCATCTAGCGGGGGATTTTTACGAGCAGTACTTC. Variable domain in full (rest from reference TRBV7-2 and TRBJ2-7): GAGVSQSPSNKVTEKGKDVELRCDPISGHTALYWYRQSLGQGLEFLIYFQGNSAPDKSGLPSDRFSAERTGGSVSTLTIQRTQQEDSAVYLCASSPHLAGDFYEQYFGPGTRLTVT.

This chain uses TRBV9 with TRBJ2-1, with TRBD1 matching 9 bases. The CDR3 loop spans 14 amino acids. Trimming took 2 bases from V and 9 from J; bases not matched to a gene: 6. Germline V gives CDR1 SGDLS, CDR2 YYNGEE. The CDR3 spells CASSVGQGRGEQFF. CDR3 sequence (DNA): TGTGCCAGCAGCGTCGGACAGGGGAGGGGTGAGCAGTTCTTC. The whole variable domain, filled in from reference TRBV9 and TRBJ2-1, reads DSGVTQTPKHLITATGQRVTLRCSPRSGDLSVYWYQQSLDQGLQFLIQYYNGEERAKGNILERFSAQQFPDLHSELNLSSLELGDSALYFCASSVGQGRGEQFFGPGTRLTVL.

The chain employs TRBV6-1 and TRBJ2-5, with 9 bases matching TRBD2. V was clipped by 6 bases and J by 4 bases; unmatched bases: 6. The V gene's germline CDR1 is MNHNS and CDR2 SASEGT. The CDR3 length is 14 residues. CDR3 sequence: CASRISGGLETQYF. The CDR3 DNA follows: TGTGCCAGCAGAATCAGCGGGGGGTTAGAGACCCAGTACTTC.

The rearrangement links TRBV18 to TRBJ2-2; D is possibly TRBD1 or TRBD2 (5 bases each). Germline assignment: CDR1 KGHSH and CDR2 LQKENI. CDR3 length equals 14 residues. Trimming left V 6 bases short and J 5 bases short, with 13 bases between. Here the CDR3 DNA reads TGTGCCAGCTCCCCCCAGTGGGGGACCGGGGAGCTGTTTTTT. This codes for CASSPQWGTGELFF.

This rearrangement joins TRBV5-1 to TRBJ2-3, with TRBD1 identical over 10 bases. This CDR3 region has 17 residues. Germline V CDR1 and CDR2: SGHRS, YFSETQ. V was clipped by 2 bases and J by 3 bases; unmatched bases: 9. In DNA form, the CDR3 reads TGCGCCAGCAGCTTATTGACAGGGGGCTTGGTGACAGATACGCAGTATTTT. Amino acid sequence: CASSLLTGGLVTDTQYF.

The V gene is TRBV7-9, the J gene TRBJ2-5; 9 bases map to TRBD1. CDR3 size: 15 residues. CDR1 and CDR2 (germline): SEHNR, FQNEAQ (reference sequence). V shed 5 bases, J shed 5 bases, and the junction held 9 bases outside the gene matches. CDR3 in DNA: TGTGCCAGCAGCGGGGGGACAGGGAATAGGGAGACCCAGTACTTC. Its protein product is CASSGGTGNRETQYF. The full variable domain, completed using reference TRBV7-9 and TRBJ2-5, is DTGVSQNPRHKITKRGQNVTFRCDPISEHNRLYWYRQTLGQGPEFLTYFQNEAQLEKSRLLSDRFSAERPKGSFSTLEIQRTEQGDSAMYLCASSGGTGNRETQYFGPGTRLLVL.

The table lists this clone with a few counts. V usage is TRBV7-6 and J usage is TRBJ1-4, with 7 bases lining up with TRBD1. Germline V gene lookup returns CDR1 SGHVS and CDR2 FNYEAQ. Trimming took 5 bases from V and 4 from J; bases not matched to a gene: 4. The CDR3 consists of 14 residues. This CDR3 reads CASSRTGRNEKLFF. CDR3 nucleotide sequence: TGTGCCAGCAGCCGGACAGGCCGTAATGAAAAACTGTTTTTT. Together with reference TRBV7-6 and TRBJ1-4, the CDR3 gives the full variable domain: GAGVSQSPRYKVTKRGQDVALRCDPISGHVSLYWYRQALGQGPEFLTYFNYEAQQDKSGLPNDRFSAERPEGSISTLTIQRTEQRDSAMYRCASSRTGRNEKLFFGSGTQLSVL.

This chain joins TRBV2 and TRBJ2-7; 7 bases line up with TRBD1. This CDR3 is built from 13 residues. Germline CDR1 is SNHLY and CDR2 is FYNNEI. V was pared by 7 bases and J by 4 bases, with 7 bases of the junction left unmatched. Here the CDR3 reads CASIQGVTYEQYF. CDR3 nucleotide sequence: TGTGCCAGCATCCAGGGGGTGACATACGAGCAGTACTTC.

Written as DNA, the CDR3 is TGTGCCAGCAGTGAGTCTACTCGAACCGGGGAGCTGTTTTTT. It specifies CASSESTRTGELFF. The chain links TRBV2 to TRBJ2-2; D is ambiguous. The V end lost 3 bases, the J end lost 5 bases, and 10 bases lay between the germline ends. The CDR3 is 14 amino acids. Germline lookup yields CDR1 SNHLY and CDR2 FYNNEI.

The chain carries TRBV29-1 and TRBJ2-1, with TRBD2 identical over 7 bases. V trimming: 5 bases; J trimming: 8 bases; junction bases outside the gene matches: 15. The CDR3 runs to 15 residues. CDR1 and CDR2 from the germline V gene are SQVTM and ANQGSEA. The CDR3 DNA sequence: TGCAGCGTTACCCGGCGGGGGACTTATGGGTATGAGCAGTTCTTC. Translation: CSVTRRGTYGYEQFF.

CDR3 sequence (DNA): TGTGCCAGCAGCCCCCAGGGGGTTGGGGGTCAGCCCCAGCATTTT. It is translated as CASSPQGVGGQPQHF. This rearrangement joins TRBV9 to TRBJ1-5, with TRBD1 matching over 7 bases. Germline CDR1 is SGDLS and CDR2 is YYNGEE. J gave up 6 bases and V 4 bases, and 10 bases lay outside the gene matches. This CDR3 contains 15 residues.

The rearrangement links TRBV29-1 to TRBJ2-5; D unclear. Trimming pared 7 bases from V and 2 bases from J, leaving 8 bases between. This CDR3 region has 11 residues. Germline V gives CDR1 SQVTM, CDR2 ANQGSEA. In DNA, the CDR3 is TGCAGCGGGACCGTTCAAGAGACCCAGTACTTC. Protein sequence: CSGTVQETQYF. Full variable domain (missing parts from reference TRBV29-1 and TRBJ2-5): SAVISQKPSRDICQRGTSLTIQCQVDSQVTMMFWYRQQPGQSLTLIATANQGSEATYESGFVIDKFPISRPNLTFSTLTVSNMSPEDSSIYLCSGTVQETQYFGPGTRLLVL.

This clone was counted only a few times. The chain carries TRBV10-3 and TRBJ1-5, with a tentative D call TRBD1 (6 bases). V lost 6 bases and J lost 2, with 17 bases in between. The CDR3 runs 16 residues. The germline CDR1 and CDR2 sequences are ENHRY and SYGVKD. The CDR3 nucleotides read TGTGCCATCAGCGGGGGCCTCTTAACTGGCAATCAGCCCCAGCATTTT. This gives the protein CAISGGLLTGNQPQHF.

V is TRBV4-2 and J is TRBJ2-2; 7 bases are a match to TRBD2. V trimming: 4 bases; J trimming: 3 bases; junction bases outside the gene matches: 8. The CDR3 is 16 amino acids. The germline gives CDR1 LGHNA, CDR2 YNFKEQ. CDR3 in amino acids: CASSPRAGDHTGELFF. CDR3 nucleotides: TGTGCCAGCAGCCCGAGGGCGGGAGATCACACCGGGGAGCTGTTTTTT.

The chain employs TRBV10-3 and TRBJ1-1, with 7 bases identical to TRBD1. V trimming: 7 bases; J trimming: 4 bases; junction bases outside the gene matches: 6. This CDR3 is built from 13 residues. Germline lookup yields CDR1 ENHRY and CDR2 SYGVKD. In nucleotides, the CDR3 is TGTGCCATCATCGACAGGGAATTCACTGAAGCTTTCTTT. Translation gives CAIIDREFTEAFF.

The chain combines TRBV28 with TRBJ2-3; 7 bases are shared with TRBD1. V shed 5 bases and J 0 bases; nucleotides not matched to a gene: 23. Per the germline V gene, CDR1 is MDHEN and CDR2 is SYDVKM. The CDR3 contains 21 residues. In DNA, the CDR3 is TGTGCCAGCAGTACCGTTTGGACAGGAGAAATCTTACTGGCTAGCACAGATACGCAGTATTTT. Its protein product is CASSTVWTGEILLASTDTQYF. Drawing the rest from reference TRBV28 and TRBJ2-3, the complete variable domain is DVKVTQSSRYLVKRTGEKVFLECVQDMDHENMFWYRQDPGLGLRLIYFSYDVKMKEKGDIPEGYSVSREKKERFSLILESASTNQTSMYLCASSTVWTGEILLASTDTQYFGPGTRLTVL.

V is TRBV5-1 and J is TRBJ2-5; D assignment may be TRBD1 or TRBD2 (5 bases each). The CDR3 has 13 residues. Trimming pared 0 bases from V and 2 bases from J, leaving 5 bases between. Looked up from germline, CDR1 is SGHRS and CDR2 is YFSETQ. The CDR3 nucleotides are TGCGCCAGCAGCTTGGGGGGGCAAGAGACCCAGTACTTC. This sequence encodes CASSLGGQETQYF.

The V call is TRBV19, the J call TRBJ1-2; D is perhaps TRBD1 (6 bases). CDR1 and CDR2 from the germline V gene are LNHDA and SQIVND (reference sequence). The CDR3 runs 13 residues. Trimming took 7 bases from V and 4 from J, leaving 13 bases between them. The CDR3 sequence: CASTQGTFYGYTF. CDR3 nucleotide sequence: TGTGCCAGTACCCAGGGGACCTTCTATGGCTACACCTTC. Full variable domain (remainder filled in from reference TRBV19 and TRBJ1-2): DGGITQSPKYLFRKEGQNVTLSCEQNLNHDAMYWYRQDPGQGLRLIYYSQIVNDFQKGDIAEGYSVSREKKESFPLTVTSAQKNPTAFYLCASTQGTFYGYTFGSGTRLTVV.